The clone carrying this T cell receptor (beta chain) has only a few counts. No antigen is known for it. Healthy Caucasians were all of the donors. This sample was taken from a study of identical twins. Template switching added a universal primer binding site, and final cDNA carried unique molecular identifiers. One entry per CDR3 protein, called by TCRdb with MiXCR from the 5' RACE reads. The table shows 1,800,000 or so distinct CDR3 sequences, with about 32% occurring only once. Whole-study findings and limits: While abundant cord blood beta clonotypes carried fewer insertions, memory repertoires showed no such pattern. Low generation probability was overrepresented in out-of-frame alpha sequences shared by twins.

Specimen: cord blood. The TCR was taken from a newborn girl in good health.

The CDR3 DNA is TGCAGTGCTATGGACAGGGGGGACTATGGCTACACCTTC. It specifies CSAMDRGDYGYTF. The J gene is TRBJ1-2, the V gene TRBV20-1; 10 positions match TRBD1. Germline V CDR1 and CDR2: DFQATT, SNEGSKA (reference sequence). Trimming took 4 bases from V and 3 from J; bases not matched to a gene: 2. This CDR3 has 13 amino acids.